What follows are 10 T cell receptor beta chains derived from one specimen sequenced in a study of PD-L1 blockade in urothelial cancer. Data came from immunoSEQ multiplex PCR; TCRdb stores just in-frame clones and leaves some out. The table records 35,000 to 45,000 clones, roughly 89% of them present only once. Stated time point: peripheral blood 6 weeks after treatment start. Sequenced here: PBMCs, sampled around atezolizumab (anti-PD-L1) treatment. These receptors were obtained from a man aged 65 to 79 with urothelial cancer.

This clone was seen a few times. V usage is TRBV6-1 and J usage is TRBJ2-7; weak D call: TRBD2 (6 bases). CDR1 is MNHNS, CDR2 SASEGT, per germline. The CDR3 length is 12 residues. The V end was cut by 4 bases, the J end by 3 bases, with 7 bases between. Written as DNA, the CDR3 is TGTGCCAGCAGTGTTAGCGGCTACGAGCAGTACTTC. Protein sequence: CASSVSGYEQYF.

The V gene is TRBV27, the J gene TRBJ2-2; 8 bases are shared with TRBD2. CDR3 length: 16 amino acids. The V and J ends lost 5 bases and 0 bases, in that order; junction bases with no gene match: 5. Germline V gene data show CDR1 as MNHEY and CDR2 as SMNVEV (reference sequence). The CDR3 sequence: CASSAASGPNTGELFF. The DNA of the CDR3 is TGTGCCAGCAGTGCCGCTAGCGGGCCGAACACCGGGGAGCTGTTTTTT.

The V gene is TRBV19, the J gene TRBJ1-4, with D perhaps TRBD1 (5 bases). CDR3 size: 15 residues. V shed 7 bases and J shed 7 bases, with 19 bases lying between them. Germline CDR1 reads LNHDA; CDR2 reads SQIVND (reference sequence). CDR3 in amino acids: CASTLGVTTGEKLFF. The CDR3 bases are TGTGCCAGTACCCTAGGGGTAACCACAGGTGAAAAACTGTTTTTT.

The chain is built from TRBV5-4 and TRBJ2-7, with D possibly TRBD2 on 5 matching bases. Germline assignment: CDR1 SGHNT and CDR2 YYREEE (reference sequence). The CDR3 loop spans 15 amino acids. V was cut by 1 base and J by 1 base, with 12 bases left in between. In nucleotides, the CDR3 is TGTGCCAGCAGCTTGTCCAGCGGTGAGTCCTACGAGCAGTACTTC. Translated: CASSLSSGESYEQYF.

The chain has TRBV23-1 and TRBJ1-1; 9 bases map to TRBD1. TRBV23-1 is annotated as an ORF whose role is uncertain. The trim removed 7 bases at V and 4 bases at J, leaving 7 bases unmatched. The CDR3 loop spans 14 amino acids. The CDR3: CASTETGGSTEAFF. In nucleotides, the CDR3 is TGCGCCAGCACCGAGACAGGGGGTAGCACTGAAGCTTTCTTT.

The chain links TRBV29-1 to TRBJ1-2; D remains ambiguous. The germline CDR1 and CDR2 sequences are SQVTM and ANQGSEA. Trimming took 2 bases from V and 1 from J, leaving 8 bases between them. This CDR3 has 13 residues. The CDR3 DNA is TGCAGCGTTGAACGAGGGAATAACTATGGCTACACCTTC. As protein: CSVERGNNYGYTF.

The chain is built from TRBV6-1 and TRBJ2-4; D is perhaps TRBD1 (6 bases). V lost 6 bases and J lost 0, with 12 bases in between. This CDR3 spans 15 amino acids. Germline V gene data show CDR1 as MNHNS and CDR2 as SASEGT. The CDR3 here is CASSPGHLAKNIQYF. The CDR3 DNA is TGTGCCAGCAGCCCGGGACATCTAGCCAAAAACATTCAGTACTTC.

This clone showed up just a few times. The V call is TRBV5-4, the J call TRBJ2-1; 13 nucleotides line up with TRBD2. Per the germline V gene, CDR1 is SGHNT and CDR2 is YYREEE (reference sequence). CDR3 length: 16 residues. J gave up 5 bases and V 0 bases, and 2 bases lay outside the gene matches. The CDR3: CASSLGLAGGNNEQFF. CDR3 nucleotides: TGTGCCAGCAGCTTGGGACTAGCGGGAGGAAACAATGAGCAGTTCTTC.

The gene calls are TRBV9 and TRBJ1-4; TRBD1 might be the D (6 bases). Germline V gives CDR1 SGDLS, CDR2 YYNGEE. This CDR3 has 15 residues. Trimming removed 4 bases from V and 4 bases from J, with 14 bases in between. CDR3 nucleotides: TGTGCCAGCAGCCCGAGAACAGGGTATAATGAAAAACTGTTTTTT. Its translation is CASSPRTGYNEKLFF.

The chain combines TRBV29-1 with TRBJ1-3; 8 bases line up with TRBD1. Germline V gives CDR1 SQVTM, CDR2 ANQGSEA. The CDR3 has 14 amino acids. Trimming removed 6 bases from V and 8 bases from J; junction bases left unmatched: 12. In nucleotides, the CDR3 is TGCAGCGTCTCCGGGGGACAGGAGACGGACACCATATATTTT. Translation: CSVSGGQETDTIYF. Looking up the rest from reference TRBV29-1 and TRBJ1-3 gives the full variable domain: SAVISQKPSRDICQRGTSLTIQCQVDSQVTMMFWYRQQPGQSLTLIATANQGSEATYESGFVIDKFPISRPNLTFSTLTVSNMSPEDSSIYLCSVSGGQETDTIYFGEGSWLTVV.